Listed below are T cell receptor beta chains from one sample, sequenced in a study of T-cell reconstitution after alpha-beta-depleted transplantation in children. Using its own MiXCR run on the PCR reads, TCRdb lists one record per CDR3 protein. The table has 540,000 or so distinct CDR3 sequences, 20% to 25% seen once. Sample: PBMCs, mostly from graft donor cells, taken 360 days after TCRalphabeta/CD19-depleted stem cell transplant. These receptor sequences come from a boy in the first two years of life who had a stem cell transplant for acute myeloid leukemia, so the T cells may come from the graft donor. Both conserved end residues are part of each CDR3. A D gene is named only where the DNA matches it firmly. Rows give clone size only sometimes, using once, few, many, or a class for an expanded clone.

j_gene,abundance,d_gene,v_gene,CDR3aa,CDR3nt
TRBJ2-3,-,-,TRBV7-8,CASSLLIGARGTQYF,TGTGCCAGCAGCTTACTAATAGGGGCTAGAGGTACGCAGTATTTT
TRBJ2-3,many,TRBD2,TRBV2,CASSEPGLAGGLGDTQYF,TGTGCCAGCAGTGAGCCGGGACTAGCGGGGGGGCTGGGAGATACGCAGTATTTT
TRBJ2-1,many,-,TRBV6-2/TRBV6-3,CASSFNPTNNEQFF,TGTGCCAGCAGTTTCAACCCGACTAACAATGAGCAGTTCTTC
TRBJ1-5,-,TRBD1,TRBV18,CASSPQGVQPQHF,TGTGCCAGCTCACCTCAGGGGGTCCAGCCCCAGCATTTT
TRBJ2-1,-,TRBD2,TRBV6-1,CASSKKRGPYNEQFF,TGTGCCAGCAGCAAAAAGCGGGGTCCATACAATGAGCAGTTCTTC
TRBJ2-1,many,TRBD1,TRBV12-3/TRBV12-4,CASSLYTSTGGNEQFF,TGTGCCAGCAGCCTTTACACATCGACAGGGGGCAATGAGCAGTTCTTC
TRBJ2-5,-,-,TRBV10-3,CAVRDLVRETQYF,TGTGCGGTCAGGGACTTGGTACGGGAGACCCAGTACTTC
TRBJ2-7,many,TRBD1,TRBV25-1,CASSGDRSSYEQYF,TGTGCCAGCAGTGGGGACAGGAGCTCCTACGAGCAGTACTTC
TRBJ2-6,-,-,TRBV2,CASLKQSGANVLTF,TGTGCCAGCTTGAAGCAGAGTGGGGCCAACGTCCTGACTTTC
TRBJ2-3,-,TRBD2,TRBV5-1,CASSLTVGLGSRDTQYF,TGCGCCAGCAGCTTGACCGTAGGACTAGGATCGCGTGATACGCAGTATTTT
TRBJ2-2,many,-,TRBV7-9,CASSLFSPYAGELFF,TGTGCCAGCAGCTTATTTTCGCCTTACGCCGGGGAGCTGTTTTTT
TRBJ2-7,-,-,TRBV12-3/TRBV12-4,CASSLGYGPREEQYF,TGTGCCAGCAGTTTAGGTTACGGACCAAGGGAAGAGCAGTACTTC
TRBJ1-1,many,TRBD1,TRBV20-1,CSASGHRGNTEAFF,TGCAGTGCTAGTGGACACAGGGGGAACACTGAAGCTTTCTTT
TRBJ2-3,few,TRBD2,TRBV5-1,CASSLSGVITDTQYF,TGCGCCAGCAGCTTGAGCGGGGTGATCACAGATACGCAGTATTTT
TRBJ2-3,-,-,TRBV5-1,CASSRVGDTDTQYF,TGCGCCAGCAGTAGGGTTGGGGACACAGATACGCAGTATTTT
TRBJ1-2,many,-,TRBV5-1,CASSLEPRDKPSGYGYTF,TGCGCCAGCAGCTTGGAACCCCGGGACAAGCCTTCGGGCTATGGCTACACCTTC
TRBJ1-5,many,-,TRBV7-2,CASSLAAQPQHF,TGTGCCAGCAGCTTAGCGGCTCAGCCCCAGCATTTT
TRBJ2-5,few,TRBD1,TRBV12-3/TRBV12-4,CASRRQGRETQYF,TGTGCCAGCAGACGACAGGGTCGGGAGACCCAGTACTTC
TRBJ1-2,few,TRBD1,TRBV4-2,CASSPPGQDFYGYTF,TGTGCCAGCAGCCCACCGGGACAGGACTTCTATGGCTACACCTTC
TRBJ2-1,few,-,TRBV3-1,CASSQDWGIYGHNEQFF,TGTGCCAGCAGCCAAGATTGGGGGATATACGGCCACAATGAGCAGTTCTTC
TRBJ1-6,few,-,TRBV6-5,CASSYAAYRMGSPLHF,TGTGCCAGCAGTTACGCAGCGTACAGGATGGGGTCACCCCTCCACTTT
TRBJ2-2,-,TRBD2,TRBV6-1,CASSAGLAGRTGELFF,TGTGCCAGCAGTGCCGGGCTAGCGGGGAGAACCGGGGAGCTGTTTTTT
TRBJ2-1,many,-,TRBV7-9,CASSPSDRLNEQFF,TGTGCCAGCAGCCCTTCCGACAGACTCAATGAGCAGTTCTTC
TRBJ1-1,few,TRBD1,TRBV12-3/TRBV12-4,CASITGGWTEAFF,TGTGCCAGCATAACAGGGGGATGGACTGAAGCTTTCTTT
TRBJ2-1,few,-,TRBV30,CAWSGIRDEQFF,TGTGCCTGGAGCGGGATTAGGGATGAGCAGTTCTTC
TRBJ1-1,many,TRBD1,TRBV12-3/TRBV12-4,CASRRQGTEAFF,TGTGCCAGCAGAAGACAGGGCACTGAAGCTTTCTTT
TRBJ1-2,many,-,TRBV29-1,CSVELGDYGYTF,TGCAGCGTTGAATTGGGGGACTATGGCTACACCTTC
TRBJ2-2,-,TRBD2,TRBV20-1,CSARGLPSGGPVGELFF,TGCAGTGCTAGAGGTCTCCCTAGCGGGGGACCAGTCGGGGAGCTGTTTTTT
TRBJ2-7,many,-,TRBV7-2,CASSLERHMTWYF,TGTGCCAGCAGCTTAGAGAGACACATGACGTGGTACTTC
TRBJ2-7,-,-,TRBV7-6,CASSQEGGVQGEQYF,TGTGCCAGCAGCCAAGAAGGGGGTGTACAAGGGGAGCAGTACTTC
TRBJ1-4,few,-,TRBV20-1,CSARAGREEKLFF,TGCAGTGCTAGGGCTGGGCGGGAGGAAAAACTGTTTTTT
TRBJ1-4,-,-,TRBV12-3/TRBV12-4,CASSRATMGEKLFF,TGTGCCAGCAGCCGGGCCACTATGGGTGAAAAACTGTTTTTT
TRBJ1-2,few,TRBD1,TRBV11-2,CASSFRDSSYGYTF,TGTGCCAGCAGCTTCCGGGACAGTTCCTATGGCTACACCTTC
TRBJ2-1,-,-,TRBV20-1,CSATPGQFSYNEQFF,TGCAGTGCCACCCCTGGACAGTTCTCCTACAATGAGCAGTTCTTC
TRBJ1-2,-,TRBD1,TRBV28,CASSLQGAPYGYTF,TGTGCCAGCAGCCTCCAGGGGGCTCCCTATGGCTACACCTTC
TRBJ2-5,many,TRBD2,TRBV20-1,CSASPGTSIQYGTQYF,TGCAGTGCTAGCCCGGGGACTAGCATCCAGTACGGGACCCAGTACTTC
TRBJ2-7,-,-,TRBV7-2,CASSLRGRPYEQYF,TGTGCCAGCAGCTTAAGGGGGAGACCCTACGAGCAGTACTTC
TRBJ2-5,many,TRBD2,TRBV29-1,CSVAWRGGGETQYF,TGCAGCGTTGCCTGGCGGGGGGGCGGAGAGACCCAGTACTTC
TRBJ2-7,few,TRBD1,TRBV5-5,CASSPQGASYEQYF,TGTGCCAGCAGCCCTCAGGGGGCCTCCTACGAGCAGTACTTC
TRBJ2-5,many,TRBD2,TRBV4-3,CASSLYGGIQETQYF,TGCGCCAGCAGCCTCTACGGGGGGATACAAGAGACCCAGTACTTC
TRBJ2-2,many,-,TRBV7-2,CASSLGAGMNTGELFF,TGTGCCAGCAGCTTGGGGGCGGGGATGAACACCGGGGAGCTGTTTTTT